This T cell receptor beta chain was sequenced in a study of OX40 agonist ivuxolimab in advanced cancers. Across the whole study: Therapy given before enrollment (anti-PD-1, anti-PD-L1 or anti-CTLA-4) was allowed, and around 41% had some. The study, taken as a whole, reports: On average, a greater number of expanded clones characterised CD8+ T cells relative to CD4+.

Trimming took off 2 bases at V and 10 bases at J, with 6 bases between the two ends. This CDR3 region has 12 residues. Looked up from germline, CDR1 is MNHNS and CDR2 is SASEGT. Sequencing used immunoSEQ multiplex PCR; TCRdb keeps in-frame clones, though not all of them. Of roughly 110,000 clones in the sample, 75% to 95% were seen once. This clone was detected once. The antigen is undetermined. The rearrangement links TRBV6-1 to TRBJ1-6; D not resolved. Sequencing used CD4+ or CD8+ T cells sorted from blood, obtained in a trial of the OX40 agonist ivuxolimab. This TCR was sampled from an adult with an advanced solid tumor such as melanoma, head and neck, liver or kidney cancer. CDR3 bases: TGTGCCAGCAGTGAACTTCAGTCACCCCTCCACTTT. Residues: CASSELQSPLHF.